The source of this TCR beta chain is a study of OX40 agonist ivuxolimab in advanced cancers. Study information: Ivuxolimab was delivered to patients intravenously every 2 weeks at doses spanning 0.01 to 10 mg/kg. Patients were around 83% male with ages about 20 to 79, mean 60.

A remark on this clone: The antigen remains unidentified.

Sequenced by immunoSEQ multiplex PCR; TCRdb stores in-frame clones only, minus some. The top ten clones hold roughly 5% of a sample with tens of thousands of clones, more than 80% of them seen once. Trimming removed 5 bases at V and 1 base at J, with 11 bases between. This CDR3 is built from 14 residues. The germline V gene has CDR1 MDHEN and CDR2 SYDVKM. Points from the study as a whole: Among T cells, CD8+ cells averaged more expanded clones than CD4+ cells. There was clonal expansion of CD4+ and CD8+ blood T cells by week 6 at 0.1 to 3.0 mg/kg.

The chain combines TRBV28 with TRBJ2-5, with D possibly TRBD2 on 6 matching bases. Material: CD4+ or CD8+ T cells sorted from blood, obtained in a trial of the OX40 agonist ivuxolimab. The origin of this receptor is an adult with an advanced solid tumor such as melanoma, head and neck, liver or kidney cancer. The CDR3 here is CASSTGTFQETQYF. As DNA, the CDR3 is TGTGCCAGCAGTACCGGGACTTTCCAAGAGACCCAGTACTTC.